The clone carrying this T cell receptor beta chain counts as medium-sized by frequency. Its antigen remains unidentified. Germline V gene sequence: CDR1 LGHNA, CDR2 YNFKEQ. The CDR3 extends over 15 amino acids. TRB was amplified from 250 ng of peripheral blood genomic DNA per sample. This entry belongs to a study of T cell clusters in autoimmune cytopenias. One tube held mixed TRB-A and TRB-B primer pools for touch-down PCR. Reanalyzing the multiplex PCR reads, TCRdb keeps one entry per CDR3 protein, without DNA. Here the sample table reports more than 2,500 distinct CDR3 sequences. Points from the study as a whole: Functional roles of the in silico T cell clusters still await experimental validation. Physiological T cell clusters of healthy donors were apparently absent in primary autoimmune cytopenia patients.

The V call is TRBV4-2, the J call TRBJ2-1; the TCRdb D gene call, TRBD2, has no DNA to confirm it. This TCR derives from a human donor with an autoimmune cytopenia, with autoimmune hepatitis or in good health (not recorded which). Sequencing was done on a sample of peripheral blood. The CDR3 sequence is CASSSRTSGSNEQFF.